Shown below are 31 T cell receptor beta chains from a single sample sequenced in a study of blood T cell repertoires in COVID-19. TCRdb keeps only in-frame clones here, not all; method: immunoSEQ multiplex PCR. This sample carries some 250,000 clones, about 84% of them seen once, and the ten largest clones take over 9%. The sequenced sample consisted of peripheral blood. These receptors were taken from a man at least 80 years old with acute or convalescent COVID-19.

The DNA of the CDR3 is TGTGCCAGCAGCTTAATTAGTCCAGGATCCTACGAGCAGTACTTC. Translation gives CASSLISPGSYEQYF. The chain is built from TRBV5-5 and TRBJ2-7; D not certain. The germline V gene encodes CDR1 SGHKS and CDR2 YYEKEE (reference sequence). This CDR3 spans 15 amino acids. With 2 bases removed from V and 1 base from J, the gap between germline ends came to 13 bases.

The CDR3 coding sequence is TGCGCCAGCAGCTTGGAACAGCTCACAGATACGCAGTATTTT. Its protein product is CASSLEQLTDTQYF. The genes are TRBV5-1 and TRBJ2-3; D uncertain. V shed 0 bases and J shed 2 bases, with 7 bases lying between them. Germline CDR1 is SGHRS and CDR2 is YFSETQ. The CDR3 is 14 residues long. The entire variable domain, with the rest obtained from reference TRBV5-1 and TRBJ2-3, is as follows: KAGVTQTPRYLIKTRGQQVTLSCSPISGHRSVSWYQQTPGQGLQFLFEYFSETQRNKGNFPGRFSGRQFSNSRSEMNVSTLELGDSALYLCASSLEQLTDTQYFGPGTRLTVL.

The chain is built from TRBV5-8 and TRBJ1-6, with TRBD1 matching 8 bases. This CDR3 comprises 16 residues. In germline, CDR1 is SGHTS, CDR2 YDEGEE. V lost 7 bases to trimming and J lost 6 bases; unmatched junction nucleotides: 12. DNA of the CDR3: TGTGCCAGCCCCGGACAGGGTGGCGGGATTAATTCACCCCTCCACTTT. Translated, it gives CASPGQGGGINSPLHF. Full variable domain (remainder filled in from reference TRBV5-8 and TRBJ1-6): EAGVTQSPTHLIKTRGQQATLRCSPISGHTSVYWYQQALGLGLQFLLWYDEGEERNRGNFPPRFSGRQFPNYSSELNVNALELEDSALYLCASPGQGGGINSPLHFGNGTRLTVT.

J is TRBJ1-6 and V is TRBV19; no definite D call. The germline V gene has CDR1 LNHDA and CDR2 SQIVND (reference sequence). This CDR3 is 15 amino acids long. Trimming pared 6 bases from V and 9 bases from J, leaving 18 bases between. The CDR3 region is CASSPGVGVISPLHF. For the CDR3, the DNA is TGTGCCAGTAGCCCAGGAGTGGGAGTCATTTCACCCCTCCACTTT.

This clone occurred once. V is TRBV27 and J is TRBJ1-4; TRBD1 matches 9 bases. In germline, CDR1 is MNHEY, CDR2 SMNVEV (reference sequence). The CDR3 contains 15 residues. The V and J ends lost 4 bases and 4 bases, in that order; junction bases with no gene match: 4. CDR3 coding DNA: TGTGCCAGCAGTTCCTTGACAGGGGGTAATGAAAAACTGTTTTTT. Protein sequence: CASSSLTGGNEKLFF.

The chain recombines TRBV7-9 with TRBJ2-1; no reliable D call. V lost 2 bases and J 1 base, leaving 12 bases between the germline ends. CDR3 length equals 16 residues. CDR1 and CDR2 from the germline V gene are SEHNR and FQNEAQ (reference sequence). In DNA form, the CDR3 reads TGTGCCAGCAGCTTATGGGCCCTCACATCCTACAATGAGCAGTTCTTC. It is translated as CASSLWALTSYNEQFF.

The gene calls are TRBV7-9 and TRBJ2-6; tentatively, D is TRBD2 (6 bases). V was trimmed by 1 base and J by 14 bases, leaving 12 bases between them. CDR1 and CDR2 from the germline V gene are SEHNR and FQNEAQ (reference sequence). This CDR3 has 13 amino acids. The CDR3 is CASSLGDSRFLTF. The CDR3 region has the DNA TGTGCCAGCAGCTTAGGGGACTCCCGCTTCCTGACTTTC.

The V call is TRBV28, the J call TRBJ1-5; D is undetermined. This CDR3 region has 14 residues. V was shortened by 2 bases and J by 4 bases, with 9 bases between the two germline ends. Per germline, CDR1 MDHEN and CDR2 SYDVKM. The CDR3 reads CASSLGHENQPQHF. In DNA form, the CDR3 reads TGTGCCAGCAGTTTAGGGCACGAAAATCAGCCCCAGCATTTT.

This chain's CDR3 is CASTPVGAVRGEQFF. The CDR3 DNA is TGTGCCAGCACACCGGTGGGGGCTGTGAGGGGTGAGCAGTTCTTC. The chain combines TRBV28 with TRBJ2-1; D perhaps matches TRBD1 (6 bases). Germline V gives CDR1 MDHEN, CDR2 SYDVKM. The CDR3 covers 15 residues. V lost 7 bases, J lost 9 bases, and 22 bases lay in between.

The CDR3 loop is CASSLTGLYGYTF. As DNA, the CDR3 is TGTGCCAGCAGTTTGACAGGACTCTATGGCTACACCTTC. The chain employs TRBV28 and TRBJ1-2; D perhaps matches TRBD1 (6 bases). Trimming took off 3 bases at V and 4 bases at J, with 9 bases between the two ends. This CDR3 spans 13 amino acids. Germline V gene sequence: CDR1 MDHEN, CDR2 SYDVKM.

The rearrangement joins TRBV7-9 to TRBJ2-7; TRBD1 matches at 8 bases. Germline V CDR1 and CDR2: SEHNR, FQNEAQ (reference sequence). This CDR3 comprises 13 residues. V lost 3 bases and J lost 7; bases outside the gene matches: 5. The CDR3 spells CASSLSGGFEQYF. The CDR3 bases are TGTGCCAGCAGCTTGTCAGGGGGCTTTGAGCAGTACTTC.

V gene TRBV3-1 (or the pseudogene TRBV3-2) combines with J gene TRBJ1-2; perhaps TRBD1 as D (6 bases). Germline loops: CDR1 LGHDT, CDR2 YNNKEL (reference sequence). The germline V and J ends were trimmed by 4 bases and 2 bases, with 17 bases remaining between them. This CDR3 contains 16 residues. The CDR3 spells CASSPPIRQANYGYTF. CDR3 nucleotides: TGTGCCAGCAGCCCACCAATACGACAGGCAAACTATGGCTACACCTTC.

The chain employs TRBV2 and TRBJ1-6; D gene ambiguous. The CDR3 totals 15 residues. Germline lookup yields CDR1 SNHLY and CDR2 FYNNEI. Trimming removed 1 base at V and 5 bases at J, with 9 bases between. The CDR3 DNA reads as TGTGCCAGCAGTGAAGTTCAACTGGATAATTCACCCCTCCACTTT. Translation: CASSEVQLDNSPLHF.

This chain joins TRBV5-1 and TRBJ2-3; D possibly corresponds to TRBD1 (6 bases). V lost 0 bases and J lost 5, with 10 bases in between. Germline V gene lookup returns CDR1 SGHRS and CDR2 YFSETQ. CDR3 length: 14 residues. CDR3: CASSLAQGLDTQYF. The CDR3 DNA sequence: TGCGCCAGCAGCTTGGCTCAGGGGTTAGATACGCAGTATTTT.

V gene TRBV9 combines with J gene TRBJ1-2, with D perhaps TRBD1 (5 bases). The CDR3 consists of 15 residues. Trimming cost V 0 bases and J 6 bases, with 15 bases left between them. Looked up from germline, CDR1 is SGDLS and CDR2 is YYNGEE. This CDR3 reads CASSVDPGGDDGYTF. The CDR3, as DNA: TGTGCCAGCAGCGTAGACCCCGGAGGGGATGATGGCTACACCTTC.

The chain joins TRBV27 to TRBJ2-5; 10 bases match TRBD2. CDR1 and CDR2 from the germline V gene are MNHEY and SMNVEV (reference sequence). The CDR3 is 15 residues long. V lost 0 bases to trimming and J lost 11 bases; unmatched junction nucleotides: 9. CDR3 protein: CASSLSPSGGALQYF. CDR3 nucleotides: TGTGCCAGCAGTTTATCGCCTAGCGGGGGTGCGCTTCAGTACTTC.

The rearrangement uses TRBV29-1 and TRBJ1-1; 7 bases fit TRBD1. Losses at the gene ends were 3 bases for V and 4 bases for J; bases not matched to a gene: 8. This CDR3 is 14 amino acids long. Germline V lookup: CDR1 SQVTM, CDR2 ANQGSEA. CDR3 sequence (DNA): TGCAGCGTTGATCCCCAGGGGGTGAGCACTGAAGCTTTCTTT. It yields the protein CSVDPQGVSTEAFF.

The chain recombines TRBV5-1 with TRBJ2-5; perhaps TRBD2 as D (6 bases). Germline CDR1 and CDR2: SGHRS and YFSETQ. Trimming took off 5 bases at V and 5 bases at J, with 34 bases between the two ends. CDR3 length equals 20 residues. The CDR3 reads CASRSGLGTPGNRRRETQYF. CDR3 nucleotides: TGCGCCAGCAGATCAGGGTTGGGGACTCCGGGTAATAGACGGCGGGAGACCCAGTACTTC. The full variable domain, in which reference TRBV5-1 and TRBJ2-5 provide the parts outside the CDR3, is KAGVTQTPRYLIKTRGQQVTLSCSPISGHRSVSWYQQTPGQGLQFLFEYFSETQRNKGNFPGRFSGRQFSNSRSEMNVSTLELGDSALYLCASRSGLGTPGNRRRETQYFGPGTRLLVL.

The rearrangement uses TRBV25-1 and TRBJ2-7, with 10 bases that match TRBD2. Trimming removed 3 bases from V and 2 bases from J; junction bases left unmatched: 7. From germline, CDR1 is MGHDK and CDR2 SYGVNS. The length of the CDR3 is 16 residues. This CDR3 reads CASSDPSGRKPYEQYF. As DNA, the CDR3 is TGTGCCAGCAGTGATCCTAGCGGGAGAAAACCCTACGAGCAGTACTTC.

As to this clone: Sequence at one end of the junction differs from germline and may be a read error. The CDR3 DNA reads as TGTGTCAGCAGTTTGGATACGAGGACTGAAGCTTTCTTT. Translation: CVSSLDTRTEAFF. The gene calls are TRBV12-3 or TRBV12-4 and TRBJ1-1; D is uncertain. The CDR3 consists of 13 residues.

The rearrangement joins TRBV18 to TRBJ2-3; possible D gene TRBD2, 6 bases. The CDR3 totals 13 residues. CDR1 KGHSH and CDR2 LQKENI come from the germline V gene. V shed 3 bases and J shed 5 bases, with 9 bases lying between them. The DNA of the CDR3 is TGTGCCAGCTCACCGATCGGGGGAGATACGCAGTATTTT. Translation gives CASSPIGGDTQYF.

This rearrangement joins TRBV27 to TRBJ2-1; TRBD2 agrees at 7 bases. The V gene end was trimmed by 3 bases and the J gene end by 4 bases; junction bases not matched to a gene: 6. The V gene's germline CDR1 is MNHEY and CDR2 SMNVEV (reference sequence). This CDR3 spans 15 amino acids. CDR3 protein: CASSFSSGPYNEQFF. For the CDR3, the DNA is TGTGCCAGCAGTTTCTCTAGCGGTCCTTACAATGAGCAGTTCTTC.

The CDR3 DNA reads TGCGCCAGCAGCCTCGAAGACAGGGACAATGAGCAGTTCTTC. It translates to CASSLEDRDNEQFF. The chain uses TRBV4-1 and TRBJ2-1, with 7 bases identical to TRBD1. V shed 4 bases, J shed 5 bases, and the junction held 5 bases outside the gene matches. CDR1 is MGHRA, CDR2 YSYEKL, per germline. The CDR3 consists of 14 residues.

CDR3 amino acids: CSASDRGNTEAFF. In DNA, the CDR3 is TGCAGCGCCTCGGACAGGGGGAACACTGAAGCTTTCTTT. The rearrangement uses TRBV29-1 and TRBJ1-1, with 9 positions matching TRBD1. Germline assignment: CDR1 SQVTM and CDR2 ANQGSEA. CDR3 length equals 13 residues. J was trimmed by 1 base and V by 7 bases; bases with no gene match: 4. The variable domain in full, with the rest retrieved from reference TRBV29-1 and TRBJ1-1, is SAVISQKPSRDICQRGTSLTIQCQVDSQVTMMFWYRQQPGQSLTLIATANQGSEATYESGFVIDKFPISRPNLTFSTLTVSNMSPEDSSIYLCSASDRGNTEAFFGQGTRLTVV.

The rearrangement joins TRBV15 to TRBJ1-6; D gene unclear. Germline lookup yields CDR1 LNHNV and CDR2 YYDKDF (reference sequence). V was pared by 3 bases and J by 7 bases, with 4 bases between. CDR3 length: 12 residues. CDR3 protein: CATSSRNSPLHF. CDR3 nucleotides: TGTGCCACCAGCAGCCGGAATTCACCCCTCCACTTT. Based on the CDR3 plus reference TRBV15 and TRBJ1-6, the full variable domain is DAMVIQNPRYQVTQFGKPVTLSCSQTLNHNVMYWYQQKSSQAPKLLFHYYDKDFNNEADTPDNFQSRRPNTSFCFLDIRSPGLGDTAMYLCATSSRNSPLHFGNGTRLTVT.

This chain links TRBV28 with TRBJ2-5, with 12 bases that match TRBD2. CDR1 MDHEN and CDR2 SYDVKM come from the germline V gene. This CDR3 comprises 15 residues. With V trimmed by 5 bases and J by 5 bases, 6 bases remained unmatched. This chain's CDR3 is CASSRGLAGMETQYF. The CDR3 DNA is TGTGCCAGCAGTCGAGGACTAGCGGGGATGGAGACCCAGTACTTC. The full variable domain, completed using reference TRBV28 and TRBJ2-5, is DVKVTQSSRYLVKRTGEKVFLECVQDMDHENMFWYRQDPGLGLRLIYFSYDVKMKEKGDIPEGYSVSREKKERFSLILESASTNQTSMYLCASSRGLAGMETQYFGPGTRLLVL.

This chain links TRBV28 with TRBJ2-7; maybe TRBD1 (6 bases). From germline, CDR1 is MDHEN and CDR2 SYDVKM. CDR3 size: 14 residues. With 5 bases removed from V and 9 bases from J, the gap between germline ends came to 20 bases. CDR3 nucleotide sequence: TGTGCCAGCAGTCCCCCCGCTAGGGGGACCGGGCAGTACTTC. Protein sequence: CASSPPARGTGQYF. The variable domain in full, with the rest retrieved from reference TRBV28 and TRBJ2-7, is DVKVTQSSRYLVKRTGEKVFLECVQDMDHENMFWYRQDPGLGLRLIYFSYDVKMKEKGDIPEGYSVSREKKERFSLILESASTNQTSMYLCASSPPARGTGQYFGPGTRLTVT.

The rearrangement links TRBV28 to TRBJ1-1; 7 bases are a match to TRBD1. Trimming cost V 2 bases and J 4 bases; bases outside gene matches: 7. This CDR3 comprises 15 residues. Germline V gene sequence: CDR1 MDHEN, CDR2 SYDVKM. The CDR3 loop is CASSLTSPGGTEAFF. Written as DNA, the CDR3 is TGTGCCAGCAGTTTAACCTCGCCAGGGGGCACTGAAGCTTTCTTT.

The chain has TRBV4-2 and TRBJ1-2; perhaps TRBD1 as D (5 bases). From germline, CDR1 is LGHNA and CDR2 YNFKEQ. Trimming cost V 0 bases and J 1 base, with 15 bases left between them. The CDR3 loop spans 17 amino acids. CDR3 bases: TGTGCCAGCAGCCAAGATGGGGGGGTGGCCAATAACTATGGCTACACCTTC. The encoded protein is CASSQDGGVANNYGYTF.

The chain links TRBV7-2 to TRBJ2-2, with a tentative D call TRBD2 (5 bases). Trimming left V 1 base short and J 9 bases short, with 9 bases between. Germline V gene data show CDR1 as SGHTA and CDR2 as FQGNSA. The length of the CDR3 is 13 residues. CDR3: CASSLGTPRELFF. CDR3 coding DNA: TGTGCCAGCAGCTTAGGGACTCCGAGGGAGCTGTTTTTT.

The chain joins TRBV29-1 to TRBJ1-1; no firm D call. The CDR3 consists of 16 residues. Germline V gives CDR1 SQVTM, CDR2 ANQGSEA. Trimming stripped 4 bases from V and 1 base from J, with 19 bases between. CDR3 sequence reads: CSVAVQETGKNTEAFF. CDR3 sequence (DNA): TGCAGCGTTGCCGTCCAAGAAACCGGGAAGAACACTGAAGCTTTCTTT.